This T cell receptor beta chain is from a study of blood T cell repertoires in COVID-19. Study background: Samples came from the United States, Italy and Spain, spanning acute and convalescent COVID-19. PBMCs, B-cell-depleted T cells, or T cells provided the cDNA or gDNA that made up the material.

The CDR3 totals 13 residues. V gave up 4 bases and J gave up 5 bases; unmatched junction bases: 4. The germline V gene encodes CDR1 ENHRY and CDR2 SYGVKD. Only in-frame clones appear in the TCRdb table, and some are missing; sequencing was by immunoSEQ multiplex PCR. The data show roughly 130,000 clones, under 80% seen once. The sample holds one count of this clone. The sample was peripheral blood. This TCR was sampled from a man aged 80 or over with acute or convalescent COVID-19. V usage is TRBV10-3 and J usage is TRBJ2-5; 7 nucleotides agree with TRBD2. The CDR3 spells CAISGGGKETQYF. CDR3 DNA: TGTGCCATCAGTGGGGGGGGGAAGGAGACCCAGTACTTC.